The rows below give T cell receptor beta chains drawn from one sample of a study of T cell repertoires in cytomegalovirus infection. TCRdb re-called the reads through MiXCR, storing one row per CDR3 protein. Seen here are roughly 720,000 distinct CDR3 sequences, roughly a third observed once, and the top ten hold under 3.5%. What was sequenced was PBMCs. The receptors shown here come from a human donor in good health (CMV status not recorded). Some clones in this sample may be carry-over from other donors' samples. The CDR3 runs from the conserved cysteine through the conserved F or W.

J: TRBJ2-1; V: TRBV7-8; CDR3: CASSLVRRGTTNEQFF
J: TRBJ2-5; V: TRBV2; CDR3: CASRFGIAGVGETQYF
J: TRBJ2-7; V: TRBV10-3; CDR3: CATDRGSYEQYF
J: TRBJ2-1; V: TRBV28; CDR3: CASSSVQDRSNEQFF
J: TRBJ2-3; V: TRBV20-1; CDR3: CSAGIAGVVDTQYF
J: TRBJ2-7; V: TRBV6-6; CDR3: CASSYSSSGGYEQYF
J: TRBJ2-7; V: TRBV11-3; CDR3: CASSLGLGSNEQYF
J: TRBJ1-1; V: TRBV7-6; CDR3: CASSDLGGKNTEAFF
J: TRBJ2-2; V: TRBV6-1; CDR3: CASIGLAGLAGELFF
J: TRBJ2-7; V: TRBV7-8; CDR3: CASSSNHGTGFYEQYF
J: TRBJ1-1; V: TRBV7-8; CDR3: CASSLGGRGEEMNTEAFF
J: TRBJ2-1; V: TRBV12-3/TRBV12-4; CDR3: CASSAGWGEQFF
J: TRBJ2-3; V: TRBV6-6; CDR3: CASTRGSRPSLGADTQYF
J: TRBJ1-1; V: TRBV6-6; CDR3: CASSHQFARGGAEAFF
J: TRBJ2-3; V: TRBV11-3; CDR3: CASSSGLGGSTDTQYF
J: TRBJ2-2; V: TRBV28; CDR3: CASVLGAGELFF
J: TRBJ2-5; V: TRBV28; CDR3: CAVYGVETQYF
J: TRBJ2-5; V: TRBV7-9; CDR3: CASSRDRGRETQYF
J: TRBJ1-6; V: TRBV10-3; CDR3: CAIGTEAPGSPLHF
J: TRBJ1-6; V: TRBV11-2; CDR3: CASSFYKGSSYNSPLHF
J: TRBJ2-7; V: TRBV28; CDR3: CASSLTGFEQYF
J: TRBJ2-7; V: TRBV7-8; CDR3: CASSLHSRGYYEQYF
J: TRBJ2-2; V: TRBV9; CDR3: CASSAVSERELFF
J: TRBJ2-7; V: TRBV5-5; CDR3: CASSKDRGRPYEQYF
J: TRBJ1-1; V: TRBV28; CDR3: CASSLWGRGNTEAFF
J: TRBJ2-7; V: TRBV28; CDR3: CASSFTKFLYEQYF
J: TRBJ1-5; V: TRBV28; CDR3: CASSLLTGGRNQPQHF
J: TRBJ1-2; V: TRBV7-6; CDR3: CASSPNRDSGGYTF
J: TRBJ1-1; V: TRBV12-3/TRBV12-4; CDR3: CASSSTGPPANTEAFF
J: TRBJ1-1; V: TRBV27; CDR3: CASSSYLPGTEAFF
J: TRBJ2-5; V: TRBV4-1; CDR3: CASSQDSAGWETQYF
J: TRBJ1-1; V: TRBV29-1; CDR3: CSVSSGASEAFF
J: TRBJ2-1; V: TRBV7-8; CDR3: CASSFSGPYNEQFF
J: TRBJ2-3; V: TRBV6-2/TRBV6-3; CDR3: CASTIFPSVNIMDTQYF
J: TRBJ2-4; V: TRBV6-4; CDR3: CASSHQLDIQYF
J: TRBJ2-7; V: TRBV7-9; CDR3: CASSLGLLEVLTTMQYF
J: TRBJ2-4; V: TRBV6-1; CDR3: CASSEAQLAKNIQYF
J: TRBJ2-2; V: TRBV7-6; CDR3: CASSRGGTGRTGELFF
J: TRBJ1-1; V: TRBV14; CDR3: CASSPTIKNTEAFF
J: TRBJ1-6; V: TRBV12-3/TRBV12-4; CDR3: CASSSSGVNNSPLHF
J: TRBJ2-6; V: TRBV4-1; CDR3: CASGFQDRFLPTSSGANVLTF
J: TRBJ2-3; V: TRBV6-6; CDR3: CASSNEAGAWTDAQYF
J: TRBJ2-7; V: TRBV12-3/TRBV12-4; CDR3: CASSPSGTAPGGQYF
J: TRBJ2-1; V: TRBV7-9; CDR3: CASSLVAGGSHEQFF
J: TRBJ1-4; V: TRBV7-2; CDR3: CASSLRGLGKGNEKLFF
J: TRBJ1-1; V: TRBV7-3; CDR3: CASSDRTGVGTEAFF
J: TRBJ1-3; V: TRBV11-2; CDR3: CASSSRGTSAGNTIYF
J: TRBJ2-2; V: TRBV6-5; CDR3: CASSSSSRGGATGELFF
J: TRBJ2-7; V: TRBV5-5; CDR3: CASSLLPLSYEQYF
J: TRBJ2-4; V: TRBV28; CDR3: CASSLRVILAKNIQYF
J: TRBJ1-2; V: TRBV6-1; CDR3: CASTGRNGNYGYTF
J: TRBJ2-7; V: TRBV7-8; CDR3: CASSPSWGPSYEQYF
J: TRBJ1-2; V: TRBV5-6; CDR3: CASSPRDRYF
J: TRBJ2-6; V: TRBV7-2; CDR3: CASSRRGAGGPRGANVLNF
J: TRBJ2-7; V: TRBV7-2; CDR3: CASSLAADRGYEQYF
J: TRBJ2-2; V: TRBV19; CDR3: CASSQPDRGLDTGELFF
J: TRBJ2-1; V: TRBV7-6; CDR3: CASSLAALADYNEQFF
J: TRBJ1-4; V: TRBV12-3/TRBV12-4; CDR3: CASRAIEGHNEKLFF
J: TRBJ1-2; V: TRBV28; CDR3: CASSKGNYGYTF
J: TRBJ1-5; V: TRBV2; CDR3: CASRRGQGTSQHF